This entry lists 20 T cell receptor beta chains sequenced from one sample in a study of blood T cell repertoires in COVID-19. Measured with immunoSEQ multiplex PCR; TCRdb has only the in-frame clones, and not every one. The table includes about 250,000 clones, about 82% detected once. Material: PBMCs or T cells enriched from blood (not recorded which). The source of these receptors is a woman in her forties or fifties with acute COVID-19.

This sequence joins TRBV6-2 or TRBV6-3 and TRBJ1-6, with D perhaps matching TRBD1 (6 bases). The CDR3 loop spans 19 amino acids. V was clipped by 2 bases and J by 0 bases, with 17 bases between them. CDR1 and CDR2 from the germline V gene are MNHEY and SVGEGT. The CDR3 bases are TGTGCCAGCAGTTACGAAAGGACAGCCACCTACTCCTATAATTCACCCCTCCACTTT. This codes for CASSYERTATYSYNSPLHF.

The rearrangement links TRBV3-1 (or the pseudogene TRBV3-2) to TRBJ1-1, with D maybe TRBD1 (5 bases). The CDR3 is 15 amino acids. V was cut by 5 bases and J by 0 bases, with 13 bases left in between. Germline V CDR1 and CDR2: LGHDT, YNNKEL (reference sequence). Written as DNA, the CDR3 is TGTGCCAGCAGCTCCCCCCACAGGATGAACACTGAAGCTTTCTTT. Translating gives CASSSPHRMNTEAFF.

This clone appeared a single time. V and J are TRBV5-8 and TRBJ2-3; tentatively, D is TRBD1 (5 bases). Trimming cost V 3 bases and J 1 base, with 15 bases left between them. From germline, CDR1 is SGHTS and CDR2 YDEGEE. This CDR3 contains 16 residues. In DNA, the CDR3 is TGTGCCAGCAGCTGGATGGATTTAGGGGGCACAGATACGCAGTATTTT. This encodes CASSWMDLGGTDTQYF. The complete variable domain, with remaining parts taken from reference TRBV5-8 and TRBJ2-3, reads EAGVTQSPTHLIKTRGQQATLRCSPISGHTSVYWYQQALGLGLQFLLWYDEGEERNRGNFPPRFSGRQFPNYSSELNVNALELEDSALYLCASSWMDLGGTDTQYFGPGTRLTVL.

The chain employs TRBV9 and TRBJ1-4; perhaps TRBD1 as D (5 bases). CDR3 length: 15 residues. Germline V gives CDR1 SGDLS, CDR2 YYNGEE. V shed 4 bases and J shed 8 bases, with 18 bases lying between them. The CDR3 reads CASSLQQGLGEKLFF. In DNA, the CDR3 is TGTGCCAGCAGCCTCCAGCAGGGTCTAGGGGAAAAACTGTTTTTT.

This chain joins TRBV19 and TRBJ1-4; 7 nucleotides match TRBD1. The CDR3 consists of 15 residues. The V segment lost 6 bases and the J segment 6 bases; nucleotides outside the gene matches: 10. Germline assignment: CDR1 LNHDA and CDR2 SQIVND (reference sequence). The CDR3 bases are TGTGCCAGTAGGGTACAGGGGCTGAGGCATGAAAAACTGTTTTTT. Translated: CASRVQGLRHEKLFF.

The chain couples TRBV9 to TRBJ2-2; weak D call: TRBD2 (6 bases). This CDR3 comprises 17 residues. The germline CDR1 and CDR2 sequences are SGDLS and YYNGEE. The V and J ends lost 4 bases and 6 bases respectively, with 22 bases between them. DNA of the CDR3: TGTGCCAGCAGCCCTACCGGGAGCGTAACGTCGGCCGGGGAGCTGTTTTTT. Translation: CASSPTGSVTSAGELFF.

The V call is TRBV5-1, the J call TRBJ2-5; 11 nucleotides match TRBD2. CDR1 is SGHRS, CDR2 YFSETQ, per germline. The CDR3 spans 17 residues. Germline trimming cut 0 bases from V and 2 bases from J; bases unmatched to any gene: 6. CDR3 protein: CASSLGLAGTGQETQYF. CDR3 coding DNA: TGCGCCAGCAGCTTGGGACTAGCGGGGACGGGGCAAGAGACCCAGTACTTC.

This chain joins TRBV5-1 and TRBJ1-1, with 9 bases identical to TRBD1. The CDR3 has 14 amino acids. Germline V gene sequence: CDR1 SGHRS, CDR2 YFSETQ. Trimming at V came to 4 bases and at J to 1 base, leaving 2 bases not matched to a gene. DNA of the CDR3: TGCGCCAGCAGCGGGACAGGGTCGAACACTGAAGCTTTCTTT. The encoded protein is CASSGTGSNTEAFF.

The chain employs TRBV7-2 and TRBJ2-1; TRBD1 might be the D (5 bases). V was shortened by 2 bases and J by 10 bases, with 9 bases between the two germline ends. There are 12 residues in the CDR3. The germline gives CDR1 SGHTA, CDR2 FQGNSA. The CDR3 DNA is TGTGCCAGCAGCTTAAACAGGAACGAGCAGTTCTTC. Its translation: CASSLNRNEQFF.

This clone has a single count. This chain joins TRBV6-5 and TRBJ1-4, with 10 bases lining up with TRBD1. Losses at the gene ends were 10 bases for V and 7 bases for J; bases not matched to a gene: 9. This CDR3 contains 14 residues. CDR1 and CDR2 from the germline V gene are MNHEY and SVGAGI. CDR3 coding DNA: TGTGCCACCGACAGGGGGCTCTTGGGTGAAAAACTGTTTTTT. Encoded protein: CATDRGLLGEKLFF.

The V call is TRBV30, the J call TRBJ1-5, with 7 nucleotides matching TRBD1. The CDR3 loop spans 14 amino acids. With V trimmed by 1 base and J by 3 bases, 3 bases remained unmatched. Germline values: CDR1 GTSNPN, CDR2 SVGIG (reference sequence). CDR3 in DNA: TGTGCCTGGAGTGACAGGGGAAACAATCAGCCCCAGCATTTT. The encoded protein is CAWSDRGNNQPQHF. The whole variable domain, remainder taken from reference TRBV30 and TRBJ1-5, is SQTIHQWPATLVQPVGSPLSLECTVEGTSNPNLYWYRQAAGRGLQLLFYSVGIGQISSEVPQNLSASRPQDRQFILSSKKLLLSDSGFYLCAWSDRGNNQPQHFGDGTRLSIL.

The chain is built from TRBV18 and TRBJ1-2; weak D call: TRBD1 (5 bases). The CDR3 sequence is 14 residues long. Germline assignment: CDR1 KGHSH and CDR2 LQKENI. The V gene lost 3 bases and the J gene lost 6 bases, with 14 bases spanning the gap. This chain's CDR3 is CASSPDAGRDGYTF. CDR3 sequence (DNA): TGTGCCAGCTCACCGGATGCGGGGCGGGATGGCTACACCTTC.

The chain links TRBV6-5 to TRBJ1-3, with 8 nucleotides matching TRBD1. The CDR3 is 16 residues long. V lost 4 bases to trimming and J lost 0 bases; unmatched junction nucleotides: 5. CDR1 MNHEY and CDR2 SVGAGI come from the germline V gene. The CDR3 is CASSLNRGSSGNTIYF. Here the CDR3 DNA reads TGTGCCAGCAGTTTAAACAGGGGGAGCTCTGGAAACACCATATATTTT.

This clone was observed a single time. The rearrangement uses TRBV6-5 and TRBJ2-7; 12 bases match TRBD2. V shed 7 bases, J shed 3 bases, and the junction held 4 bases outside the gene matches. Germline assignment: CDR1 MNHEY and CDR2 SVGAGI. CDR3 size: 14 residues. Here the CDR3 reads CASKPTSGGYEQYF. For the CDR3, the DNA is TGTGCCAGCAAACCGACTAGCGGGGGCTACGAGCAGTACTTC.

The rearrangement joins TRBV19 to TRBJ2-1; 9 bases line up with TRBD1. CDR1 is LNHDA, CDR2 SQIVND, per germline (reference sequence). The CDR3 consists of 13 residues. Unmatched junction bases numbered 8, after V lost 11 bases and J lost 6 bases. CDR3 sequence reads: CAWTGDRVNEQFF. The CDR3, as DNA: TGTGCCTGGACCGGGGACAGGGTCAATGAGCAGTTCTTC.

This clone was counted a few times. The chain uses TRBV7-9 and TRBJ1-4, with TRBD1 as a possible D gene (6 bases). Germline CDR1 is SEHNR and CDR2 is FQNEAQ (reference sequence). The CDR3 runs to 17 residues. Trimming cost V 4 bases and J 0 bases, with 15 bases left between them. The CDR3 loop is CASSSRDISSTNEKLFF. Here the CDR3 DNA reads TGTGCCAGCAGCTCCCGGGACATATCCTCAACTAATGAAAAACTGTTTTTT.

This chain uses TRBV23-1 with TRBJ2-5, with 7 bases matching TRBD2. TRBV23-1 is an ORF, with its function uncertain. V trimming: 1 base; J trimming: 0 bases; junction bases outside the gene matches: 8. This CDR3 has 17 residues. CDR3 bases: TGCGCCAGCAGTCAATGGGGGGGACGGGAACACCAAGAGACCCAGTACTTC. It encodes CASSQWGGREHQETQYF.

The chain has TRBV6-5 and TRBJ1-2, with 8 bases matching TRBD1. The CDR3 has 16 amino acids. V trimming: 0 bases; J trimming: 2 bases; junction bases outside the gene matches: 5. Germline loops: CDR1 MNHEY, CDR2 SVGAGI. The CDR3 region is CASSYSYQGANYGYTF. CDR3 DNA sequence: TGTGCCAGCAGTTACTCCTACCAGGGGGCGAACTATGGCTACACCTTC.

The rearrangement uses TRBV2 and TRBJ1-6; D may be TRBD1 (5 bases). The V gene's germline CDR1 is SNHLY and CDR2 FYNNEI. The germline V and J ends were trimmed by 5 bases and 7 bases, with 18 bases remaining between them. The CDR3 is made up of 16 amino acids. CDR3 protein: CASSNQQASNNSPLHF. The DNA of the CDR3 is TGTGCCAGCAGTAACCAACAGGCCTCGAACAATTCACCCCTCCACTTT.

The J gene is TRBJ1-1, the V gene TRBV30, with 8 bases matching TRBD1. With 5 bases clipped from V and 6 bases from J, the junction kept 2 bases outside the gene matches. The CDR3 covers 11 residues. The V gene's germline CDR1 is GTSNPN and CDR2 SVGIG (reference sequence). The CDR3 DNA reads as TGTGCCTGGCAGGGGGCCTCTGAAGCTTTCTTT. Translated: CAWQGASEAFF.